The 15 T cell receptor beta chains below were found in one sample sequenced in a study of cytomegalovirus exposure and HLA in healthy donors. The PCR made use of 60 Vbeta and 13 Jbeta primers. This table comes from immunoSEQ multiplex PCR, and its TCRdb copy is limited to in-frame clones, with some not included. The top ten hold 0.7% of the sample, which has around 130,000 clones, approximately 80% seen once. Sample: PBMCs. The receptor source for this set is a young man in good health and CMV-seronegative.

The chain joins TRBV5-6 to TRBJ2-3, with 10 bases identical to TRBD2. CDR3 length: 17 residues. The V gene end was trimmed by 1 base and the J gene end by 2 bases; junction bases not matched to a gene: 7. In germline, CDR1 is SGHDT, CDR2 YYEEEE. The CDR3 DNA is TGTGCCAGCAGCTTGTGGGCTAGCGGGGGAACCACAGATACGCAGTATTTT. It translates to CASSLWASGGTTDTQYF.

CDR3 amino acids: CASSPLLGVEAFF. The CDR3, as DNA: TGTGCCAGCAGCCCCCTCCTCGGGGTGGAAGCTTTCTTT. The chain employs TRBV7-9 and TRBJ1-1; D remains unclear. V shed 5 bases and J shed 8 bases, with 15 bases lying between them. This CDR3 has 13 amino acids. In germline, CDR1 is SEHNR, CDR2 FQNEAQ (reference sequence).

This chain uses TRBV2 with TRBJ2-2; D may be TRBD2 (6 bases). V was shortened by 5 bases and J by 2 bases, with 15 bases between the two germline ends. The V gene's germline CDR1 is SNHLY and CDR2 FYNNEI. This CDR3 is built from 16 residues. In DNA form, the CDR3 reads TGTGCCAGCAGTCCATGGGGGGAGCCTAACACCGGGGAGCTGTTTTTT. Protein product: CASSPWGEPNTGELFF.

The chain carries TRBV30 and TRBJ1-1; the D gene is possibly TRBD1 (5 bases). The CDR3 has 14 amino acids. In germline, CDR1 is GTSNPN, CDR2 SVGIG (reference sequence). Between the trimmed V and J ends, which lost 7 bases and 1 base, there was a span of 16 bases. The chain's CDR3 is CASLWGRSNTEAFF. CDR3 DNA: TGTGCCTCCCTCTGGGGCAGATCGAACACTGAAGCTTTCTTT.

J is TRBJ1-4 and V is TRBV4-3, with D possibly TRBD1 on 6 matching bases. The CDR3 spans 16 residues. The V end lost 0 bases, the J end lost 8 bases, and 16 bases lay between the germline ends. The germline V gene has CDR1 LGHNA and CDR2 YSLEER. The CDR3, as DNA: TGCGCCAGCAGCCAAGACCCCCCCCGAACAGGGGAAAAACTGTTTTTT. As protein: CASSQDPPRTGEKLFF.

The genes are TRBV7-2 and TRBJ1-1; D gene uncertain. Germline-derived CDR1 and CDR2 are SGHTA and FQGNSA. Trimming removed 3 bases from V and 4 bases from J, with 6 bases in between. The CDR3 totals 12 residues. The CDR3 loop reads CASSFSLTEAFF. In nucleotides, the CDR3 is TGTGCCAGCAGCTTTTCCCTCACTGAAGCTTTCTTT.

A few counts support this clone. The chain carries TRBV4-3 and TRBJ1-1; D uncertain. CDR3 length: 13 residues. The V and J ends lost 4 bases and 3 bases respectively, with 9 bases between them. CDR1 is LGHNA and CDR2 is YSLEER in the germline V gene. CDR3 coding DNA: TGCGCCAGCAGCCGGATGGAGGACACTGAAGCTTTCTTT. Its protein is CASSRMEDTEAFF.

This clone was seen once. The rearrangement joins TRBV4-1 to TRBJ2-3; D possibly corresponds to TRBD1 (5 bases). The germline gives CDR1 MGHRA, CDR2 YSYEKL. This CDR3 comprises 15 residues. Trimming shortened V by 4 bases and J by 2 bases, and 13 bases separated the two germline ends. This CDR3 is CASSPTAGYTDTQYF. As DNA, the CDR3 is TGCGCCAGCAGCCCGACGGCAGGGTACACAGATACGCAGTATTTT.

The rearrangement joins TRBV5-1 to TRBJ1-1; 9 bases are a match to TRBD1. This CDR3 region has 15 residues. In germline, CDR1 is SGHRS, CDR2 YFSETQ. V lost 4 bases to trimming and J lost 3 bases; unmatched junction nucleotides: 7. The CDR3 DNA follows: TGCGCCAGCAGCGCCTCCGGGACAGGGTACACTGAAGCTTTCTTT. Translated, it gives CASSASGTGYTEAFF.

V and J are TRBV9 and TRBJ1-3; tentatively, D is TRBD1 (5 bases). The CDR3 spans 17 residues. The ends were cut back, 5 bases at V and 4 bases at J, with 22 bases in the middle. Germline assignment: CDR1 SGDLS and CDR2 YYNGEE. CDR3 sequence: CASSGKPTARRGNTIYF. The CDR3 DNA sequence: TGTGCCAGCAGTGGCAAACCGACAGCCCGAAGAGGAAACACCATATATTTT. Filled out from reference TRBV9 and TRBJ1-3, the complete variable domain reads DSGVTQTPKHLITATGQRVTLRCSPRSGDLSVYWYQQSLDQGLQFLIQYYNGEERAKGNILERFSAQQFPDLHSELNLSSLELGDSALYFCASSGKPTARRGNTIYFGEGSWLTVV.

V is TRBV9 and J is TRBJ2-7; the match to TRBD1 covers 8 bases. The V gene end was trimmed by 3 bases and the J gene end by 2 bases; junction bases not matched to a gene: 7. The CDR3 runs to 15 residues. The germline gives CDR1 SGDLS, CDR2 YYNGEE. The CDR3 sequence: CASSAGTGSPYEQYF. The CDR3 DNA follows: TGTGCCAGCAGCGCCGGGACAGGATCCCCCTACGAGCAGTACTTC. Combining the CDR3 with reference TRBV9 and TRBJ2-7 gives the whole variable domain DSGVTQTPKHLITATGQRVTLRCSPRSGDLSVYWYQQSLDQGLQFLIQYYNGEERAKGNILERFSAQQFPDLHSELNLSSLELGDSALYFCASSAGTGSPYEQYFGPGTRLTVT.

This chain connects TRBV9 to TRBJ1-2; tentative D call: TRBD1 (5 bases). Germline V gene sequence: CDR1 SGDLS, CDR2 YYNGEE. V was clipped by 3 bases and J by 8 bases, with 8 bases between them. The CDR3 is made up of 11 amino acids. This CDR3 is CASSANRGYTF. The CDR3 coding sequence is TGTGCCAGCAGCGCGAACAGGGGCTACACCTTC.

The DNA for the CDR3 is TGTGCCAGCTACAGAGCCTACGAGCAGTACTTC. It specifies CASYRAYEQYF. The chain links TRBV14 to TRBJ2-7; no definite D call. The CDR3 has 11 amino acids. Germline lookup yields CDR1 SGHDN and CDR2 FVKESK. Trimming removed 8 bases from V and 2 bases from J, with 7 bases in between.

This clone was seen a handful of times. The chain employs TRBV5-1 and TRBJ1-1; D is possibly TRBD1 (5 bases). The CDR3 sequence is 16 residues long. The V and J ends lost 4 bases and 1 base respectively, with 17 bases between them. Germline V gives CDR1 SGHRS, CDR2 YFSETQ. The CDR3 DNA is TGCGCCAGCAGCAAATCAGGGTTGCTCCCGAACACTGAAGCTTTCTTT. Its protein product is CASSKSGLLPNTEAFF.

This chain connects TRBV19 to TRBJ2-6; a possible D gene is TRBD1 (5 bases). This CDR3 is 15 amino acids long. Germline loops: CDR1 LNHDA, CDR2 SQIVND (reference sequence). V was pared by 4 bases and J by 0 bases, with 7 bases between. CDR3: CASSTGHSGANVLTF. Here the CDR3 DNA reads TGTGCCAGTAGTACCGGACACTCTGGGGCCAACGTCCTGACTTTC.